These 5 T cell receptor beta chains share one sample of origin, sequenced in a study of OX40 agonist ivuxolimab in advanced cancers. Using immunoSEQ multiplex PCR, the repertoire was profiled, and TCRdb retains in-frame clones only, with some absent. The repertoire holds about 73,000 clones, with around nine tenths as singletons. Sequencing used CD4+ or CD8+ T cells sorted from blood, obtained in a trial of the OX40 agonist ivuxolimab. These receptors all stem from an adult with an advanced solid tumor such as melanoma, head and neck, liver or kidney cancer.

V gene TRBV11-1 combines with J gene TRBJ2-3, with D maybe TRBD2 (6 bases). The CDR3 consists of 14 residues. The germline gives CDR1 SGHAT, CDR2 FQDESV (reference sequence). The V gene lost 5 bases and the J gene lost 3 bases, with 12 bases spanning the gap. CDR3 residues: CASSPDGGTDTQYF. Written as DNA, the CDR3 is TGTGCCAGCAGCCCCGACGGAGGGACAGATACGCAGTATTTT.

The gene calls are TRBV5-8 and TRBJ2-6; D unclear. V lost 4 bases, J lost 2 bases, and 10 bases lay in between. Per germline, CDR1 SGHTS and CDR2 YDEGEE. There are 15 residues in the CDR3. The DNA of the CDR3 is TGTGCCAGCAGCCCTCTGCGGACTGGGGCCAACGTCCTGACTTTC. Translated, it gives CASSPLRTGANVLTF. Based on the CDR3 plus reference TRBV5-8 and TRBJ2-6, the full variable domain is EAGVTQSPTHLIKTRGQQATLRCSPISGHTSVYWYQQALGLGLQFLLWYDEGEERNRGNFPPRFSGRQFPNYSSELNVNALELEDSALYLCASSPLRTGANVLTFGAGSRLTVL.

Worth noting for this clone: The junction departs from the called germline gene at one end, perhaps through a read error. The V and J genes are TRBV7-7 and TRBJ2-2; D perhaps matches TRBD2 (5 bases). The CDR3 contains 12 residues. Germline assignment: CDR1 SSHAT and CDR2 FNYEAQ (reference sequence). The CDR3 sequence: CASSLEGGELFF. CDR3 DNA sequence: TGTGCTAGCAGCTTAGAGGGCGGGGAGCTGTTTTTT. Drawing the rest from reference TRBV7-7 and TRBJ2-2, the complete variable domain is GAGVSQSPRYKVTKRGQDVTLRCDPISSHATLYWYQQALGQGPEFLTYFNYEAQPDKSGLPSDRFSAERPEGSISTLTIQRTEQRDSAMYRCASSLEGGELFFGEGSRLTVL.

The CDR3, as DNA: TGTGCCAGCAGTTCTCCCACTAGCGGGAGAAGGGCAGATACGCAGTATTTT. This translates into CASSSPTSGRRADTQYF. V usage is TRBV28 and J usage is TRBJ2-3; 11 bases fit TRBD2. There are 17 residues in the CDR3. V gave up 4 bases and J gave up 4 bases; unmatched junction bases: 10. CDR1 and CDR2 from the germline V gene are MDHEN and SYDVKM.

V and J are TRBV7-6 and TRBJ1-4, with a possible D match to TRBD1 (6 bases). The CDR3 spans 14 residues. Germline V gene sequence: CDR1 SGHVS, CDR2 FNYEAQ. Trimming removed 5 bases at V and 11 bases at J, with 18 bases between. CDR3 bases: TGTGCCAGCAGCGCCGAGGGTTCAAGGGGGAAACTGTTTTTT. As protein: CASSAEGSRGKLFF.